This section outlines one T cell receptor (beta chain) sequence together with its context. This sample was included in a study of control samples from healthy donors and cancer patients. V lost 3 bases to trimming and J lost 10 bases, with 15 bases between them. CDR1 and CDR2 (germline): LGHDT, YNNKEL (reference sequence). The CDR3 loop spans 13 amino acids. This table comes from immunoSEQ multiplex PCR, and its TCRdb copy is limited to in-frame clones, with some not included. The data contain about 100,000 clones, roughly 89% of them seen just once; the ten biggest clones take up less than 8.5%. The chain links TRBV3-1 (or the pseudogene TRBV3-2) to TRBJ1-1; D might be TRBD1 (5 bases). The sequence derives from a man aged 25 to 45 in good health. Sample: blood. The DNA of the CDR3 is TGTGCCAGCAGCCACCGGTTAGGGGCTGGAGCTTTCTTT. This codes for CASSHRLGAGAFF.